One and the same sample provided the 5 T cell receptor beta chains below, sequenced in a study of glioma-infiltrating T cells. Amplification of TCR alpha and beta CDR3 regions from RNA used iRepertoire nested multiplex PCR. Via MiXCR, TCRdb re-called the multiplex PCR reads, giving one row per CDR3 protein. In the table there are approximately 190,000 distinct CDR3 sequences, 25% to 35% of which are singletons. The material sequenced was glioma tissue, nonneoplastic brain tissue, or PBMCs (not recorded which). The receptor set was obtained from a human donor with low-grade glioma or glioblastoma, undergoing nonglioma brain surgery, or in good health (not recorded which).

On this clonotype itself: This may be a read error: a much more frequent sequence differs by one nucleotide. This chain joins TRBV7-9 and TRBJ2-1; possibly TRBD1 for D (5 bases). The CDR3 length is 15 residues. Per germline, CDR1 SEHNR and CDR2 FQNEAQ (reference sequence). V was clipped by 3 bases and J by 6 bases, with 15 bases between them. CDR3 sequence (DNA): TGTGCCAGCAGCTTGGAACAGGCGCCGTTCAATGAGCAGTTCTTC. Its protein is CASSLEQAPFNEQFF.

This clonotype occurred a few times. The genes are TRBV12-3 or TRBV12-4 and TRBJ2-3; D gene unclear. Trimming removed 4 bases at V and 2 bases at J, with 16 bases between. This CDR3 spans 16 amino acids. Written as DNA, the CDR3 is TGTGCCAGCAGTTCGAGCCCCAGTTTGGTCACAGATACGCAGTATTTT. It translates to CASSSSPSLVTDTQYF.

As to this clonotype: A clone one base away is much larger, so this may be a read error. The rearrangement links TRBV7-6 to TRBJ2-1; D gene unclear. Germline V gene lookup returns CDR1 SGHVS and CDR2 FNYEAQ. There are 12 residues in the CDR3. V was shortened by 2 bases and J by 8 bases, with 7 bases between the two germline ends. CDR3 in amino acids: CASSLTTDEQFF. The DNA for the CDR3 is TGTGCCAGCAGCTTAACCACCGATGAGCAGTTCTTC. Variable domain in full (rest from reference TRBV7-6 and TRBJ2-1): GAGVSQSPRYKVTKRGQDVALRCDPISGHVSLYWYRQALGQGPEFLTYFNYEAQQDKSGLPNDRFSAERPEGSISTLTIQRTEQRDSAMYRCASSLTTDEQFFGPGTRLTVL.

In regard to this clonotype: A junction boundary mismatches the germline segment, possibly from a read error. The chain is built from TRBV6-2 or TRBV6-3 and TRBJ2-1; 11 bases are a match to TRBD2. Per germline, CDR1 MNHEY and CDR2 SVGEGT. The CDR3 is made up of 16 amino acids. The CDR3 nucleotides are TGTGCCAGCGGTTACTCACTAGCGGGAGAATACAATGAGCAGTTCTTC. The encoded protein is CASGYSLAGEYNEQFF.

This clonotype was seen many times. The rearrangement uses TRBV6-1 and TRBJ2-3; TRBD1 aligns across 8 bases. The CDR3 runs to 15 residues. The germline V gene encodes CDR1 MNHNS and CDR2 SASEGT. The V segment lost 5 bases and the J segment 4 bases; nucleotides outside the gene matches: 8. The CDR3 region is CASSYQGAQPDTQYF. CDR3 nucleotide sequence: TGTGCCAGCAGTTATCAGGGGGCGCAGCCAGATACGCAGTATTTT.